This T cell receptor beta chain was identified in a study of T-cell memory formation after mild COVID-19. Study background: TCR clusters largely stayed donor specific.

TCRdb analysed the 5' RACE reads with MiXCR anew, one entry per CDR3 protein. The sample includes about 130,000 distinct CDR3 sequences, around 6.3% of them seen just once. Germline lookup yields CDR1 SGDLS and CDR2 YYNGEE. The CDR3 runs 16 residues. The V gene lost 4 bases and the J gene lost 0 bases, with 14 bases spanning the gap. The study, taken as a whole, reports: Confirmation of SARS-CoV-2 specificity was lacking for second-wave clones peaking day 37. Clones that contracted from day 15 to 85 had balanced CD4/CD8; later expanders were CD4+ biased. Researchers found some responding clones in pre-infection memory, a sign that cross-reactive memory joined.

As for this clonotype: Its antigen is not known.

The clonotype comes from an adult woman who had mild COVID-19 (a few samples of this study predate the infection). Cell type and time point are not known. The sample consisted of PBMCs or a T cell subset sorted from them (not recorded which). The chain carries TRBV9 and TRBJ2-1, with D possibly TRBD1 on 6 matching bases. CDR3 bases: TGTGCCAGCAGCCTAACCGGGACAAGCTCCTACAATGAGCAGTTCTTC. Its translation is CASSLTGTSSYNEQFF.